The 18 T cell receptor beta chains below all came from one sample that was sequenced in a study of T cells in Graves' hyperthyroidism and ophthalmopathy. The investigators amplified TCR beta CDR3 regions from RNA transcripts. During a first-round RT-PCR of the TCR CDR3, the HTBI primer set was used. TCRdb redid the calling of the multiplex PCR reads with MiXCR, one entry per CDR3 protein. The table includes 300,000 to 350,000 distinct CDR3 sequences, around a sixth detected once. The sequenced material came from blood. These receptors all stem from a woman between 35 and 50 years old with Graves' ophthalmopathy.

The rearrangement uses TRBV29-1 and TRBJ2-2; 10 nucleotides agree with TRBD2. Germline trimming cut 7 bases from V and 6 bases from J; bases unmatched to any gene: 14. The CDR3 is 16 residues long. The germline V gene has CDR1 SQVTM and CDR2 ANQGSEA. In nucleotides, the CDR3 is TGCAGCGCCGAGGAAACTAGCGGGATTAGGGCCGGGGAGCTGTTTTTT. Translated: CSAEETSGIRAGELFF.

This clonotype appeared many times. The rearrangement links TRBV12-5 to TRBJ2-7; D uncertain. This CDR3 region has 12 residues. The V gene lost 3 bases and the J gene lost 2 bases, with 5 bases spanning the gap. The germline CDR1 and CDR2 sequences are LGHNT and FRNRAP. In DNA, the CDR3 is TGTGCTAGTGGTTTCGCGGCCTACGAGCAGTACTTC. As protein: CASGFAAYEQYF.

This clonotype came up many times. The genes are TRBV2 and TRBJ2-7; 7 positions match TRBD1. The V and J ends lost 5 bases and 4 bases, in that order; junction bases with no gene match: 8. Germline V gene sequence: CDR1 SNHLY, CDR2 FYNNEI. The CDR3 spans 14 residues. CDR3 DNA: TGTGCCAGCAGTAGGGACAGTTGGGGGTACGAGCAGTACTTC. Translated, it gives CASSRDSWGYEQYF.

In this sample, this clonotype turned up many times. The chain has TRBV27 and TRBJ2-5; perhaps TRBD1 as D (5 bases). Trimming took off 8 bases at V and 5 bases at J, with 15 bases between the two ends. Germline-derived CDR1 and CDR2 are MNHEY and SMNVEV (reference sequence). This CDR3 contains 13 residues. CDR3 sequence: CASGKTVFETQYF. CDR3 bases: TGTGCCAGCGGAAAGACAGTTTTTGAGACCCAGTACTTC.

The CDR3 protein is CASSQRDGVYEQYF. CDR3 DNA: TGTGCCAGCAGTCAACGGGACGGTGTCTACGAGCAGTACTTC. This chain connects TRBV6-1 to TRBJ2-7; either TRBD1 or TRBD2 may supply D (5 bases each). Trimming left V 5 bases short and J 3 bases short, with 14 bases between. This CDR3 has 14 amino acids. The germline V gene encodes CDR1 MNHNS and CDR2 SASEGT.

V is TRBV2 and J is TRBJ2-5; D may be TRBD2 (5 bases). The CDR3 is 12 amino acids. V was clipped by 7 bases and J by 1 base, with 7 bases between them. Germline loops: CDR1 SNHLY, CDR2 FYNNEI. CDR3 in amino acids: CASKAVQETQYF. In DNA, the CDR3 is TGTGCCAGCAAAGCGGTCCAAGAGACCCAGTACTTC.

As DNA, the CDR3 is TGTGCCAGCAGAAAAAGGGACAGGGTCGGAAACACCATATATTTT. This codes for CASRKRDRVGNTIYF. V gene TRBV6-2 or TRBV6-3 combines with J gene TRBJ1-3; TRBD1 agrees at 9 bases. This CDR3 is 15 amino acids long. Unmatched junction bases numbered 7, after V lost 6 bases and J lost 4 bases. Germline values: CDR1 MNHEY, CDR2 SVGEGT.

This clonotype has ten or more counts. The chain carries TRBV19 and TRBJ2-5; D unresolved. Trimming stripped 2 bases from V and 1 base from J, with 11 bases between. Germline V gene lookup returns CDR1 LNHDA and CDR2 SQIVND (reference sequence). The CDR3 length is 15 residues. CDR3 bases: TGTGCCAGTAGTATACGGCAGGAAACCCAAGAGACCCAGTACTTC. Protein sequence: CASSIRQETQETQYF.

V is TRBV9 and J is TRBJ1-2, with D perhaps TRBD1 (5 bases). Germline CDR1 is SGDLS and CDR2 is YYNGEE. The V end lost 4 bases, the J end lost 1 base, and 11 bases lay between the germline ends. This CDR3 has 14 residues. Here the CDR3 reads CASSPGTDNYGYTF. The CDR3 DNA is TGTGCCAGCAGCCCAGGGACGGATAACTATGGCTACACCTTC.

On this clonotype itself: The junction and the germline gene differ at one end; a read error may be behind it. The chain couples TRBV6-1 to TRBJ1-1, with a possible D match to TRBD1 (5 bases). This CDR3 is built from 13 residues. Germline lookup yields CDR1 MNHNS and CDR2 SASEGT. The CDR3, as DNA: TGTGCCAGCAGATTCAGGGCAAACACTGAAGCTTACTTT. It encodes CASRFRANTEAYF.

This clonotype was seen many times. The chain recombines TRBV28 with TRBJ1-5; tentative D call: TRBD1 (6 bases). CDR1 is MDHEN, CDR2 SYDVKM, per germline. Trimming shortened V by 5 bases and J by 2 bases, and 13 bases separated the two germline ends. This CDR3 spans 15 amino acids. The CDR3 sequence: CASSETGLGNQPQHF. DNA of the CDR3: TGTGCCAGCAGTGAAACAGGGCTGGGCAATCAGCCCCAGCATTTT.

At least ten counts were recorded for this clonotype. This rearrangement joins TRBV30 to TRBJ1-1; D ambiguous. V lost 3 bases and J 2 bases, leaving 4 bases between the germline ends. Per the germline V gene, CDR1 is GTSNPN and CDR2 is SVGIG (reference sequence). The CDR3 loop spans 11 amino acids. CDR3 region: CAWRENTEAFF. CDR3 nucleotide sequence: TGTGCCTGGAGGGAAAACACTGAAGCTTTCTTT.

Ten or more counts support this clonotype. Here the CDR3 reads CASSESPYEGMKTQYF. CDR3 sequence (DNA): TGTGCCAGCAGCGAGTCCCCTTACGAGGGTATGAAGACCCAGTACTTC. The chain carries TRBV9 and TRBJ2-5; maybe TRBD2 (5 bases). The V end lost 3 bases, the J end lost 6 bases, and 21 bases lay between the germline ends. The CDR3 totals 16 residues. CDR1 and CDR2 (germline): SGDLS, YYNGEE.

This clonotype was detected many times. J is TRBJ2-7 and V is TRBV29-1; 8 bases align to TRBD2. The CDR3 spans 14 residues. The J segment lost 3 bases and the V segment lost 7 bases, leaving 11 bases of the junction unmatched. The germline CDR1 and CDR2 sequences are SQVTM and ANQGSEA. The CDR3 nucleotides are TGCAGCGCAACTACCGGGACTAGGCACTACGAGCAGTACTTC. Translated, it gives CSATTGTRHYEQYF.

The rearrangement links TRBV19 to TRBJ1-5; D is unresolved. Trimming took off 7 bases at V and 7 bases at J, with 17 bases between the two ends. Germline lookup yields CDR1 LNHDA and CDR2 SQIVND (reference sequence). The CDR3 extends over 14 amino acids. The CDR3 reads CASTSRSGFQPQHF. In DNA, the CDR3 is TGTGCCAGTACCTCCAGATCGGGTTTCCAGCCCCAGCATTTT.

The chain recombines TRBV20-1 with TRBJ1-1, with D tentatively TRBD1 (5 bases). There are 17 residues in the CDR3. Per the germline V gene, CDR1 is DFQATT and CDR2 is SNEGSKA (reference sequence). Trimming removed 0 bases from V and 2 bases from J, with 19 bases in between. The CDR3 DNA is TGCAGTGCTAGAGAATGGGCAGGCGACAGTCTCAACACTGAAGCTTTCTTT. Translating it yields CSAREWAGDSLNTEAFF.

This clonotype was picked up a small number of times. An end of the junction differs from the germline gene, which may be a read error. V usage is TRBV6-1 and J usage is TRBJ2-2; a possible D gene is TRBD1 (6 bases). Germline CDR1 is MNHNS and CDR2 is SASEGT. This CDR3 spans 14 amino acids. The chain's CDR3 is CASSRDINTGKLFF. The CDR3 coding sequence is TGTGCCAGCAGCCGGGACATAAACACCGGGAAGCTGTTTTTT.

This clonotype was detected many times. The gene calls are TRBV6-2 or TRBV6-3 and TRBJ1-1; D may be TRBD1 (5 bases). Germline V gene data show CDR1 as MNHEY and CDR2 as SVGEGT. V was shortened by 8 bases and J by 7 bases, with 23 bases between the two germline ends. There are 15 residues in the CDR3. The CDR3 DNA reads as TGTGCCAGCGGGAGCTCATTCGGGGCCGGAGTTGAAGCTTTCTTT. Amino acids: CASGSSFGAGVEAFF.